This TCR beta chain was profiled in a study of human T cells and chemical hapten exposure (dated by TCRdb to the early 2020s). Context from the whole study: For sensitization, 2% DPC in acetone was applied to a roughly 2 cm by roughly 2 cm area of upper inner arm skin. Patient blood was sampled pre-sensitization (week 0) and at 2, 6 and about 24 weeks after DPC sensitization. Most of the patients in the cohort were female, and the cohort covered alopecia areata with under or over 50% scalp involvement, alopecia totalis and alopecia universalis. Throughout the roughly 26-week study period, patients were also given weekly therapeutic DPC doses on the scalp. Libraries were pooled for sequencing, and per-sample TCR yields varied mainly because of small differences in library volumes within the pool. Around 30 alopecia patients provided blood for TCR sequencing at one to four time points (pre-sensitization, 2, 6 and 24 weeks). In alopecia patients, the study followed how the peripheral blood TCR repertoire changed in vivo over primary and secondary sensitization to diphenylcyclopropenone (DPC), a hapten. Patch testing on the upper back used Finn chambers containing 0.01% DPC, with scoring done after 6 days according to International Contact Dermatitis Research Group standards. Results and caveats for the whole study, not just this receptor: Because every patient had alopecia, a presumed autoimmune disease, the patients' immune response might differ from that of healthy individuals. Compared with pre-sensitization or healthy control sets, expanded TCRs formed significantly more large CDR3 similarity clusters, which is consistent with antigen-driven responses. Patch test score was positively correlated with the number of PT1 expanded TCRs, with significance at thresholds 8, 16 and 32 but not at 4. Repeated subsampling changed both the strength of the expansion versus patch-test correlation and the threshold at which that correlation became significant. DPC sensitization did not change the number of TCRs with a frequency above 1 in 1000, and there was no evidence of changes in global repertoire structure.

The library was prepared using RACE. Instrument on record: NextSeq 500. During library preparation, unique molecular identifiers were attached to individual cDNA molecules so that TCRs could be counted in a quantitative, reproducible way. For every blood RNA sample, sequencing covered both the TCR alpha and TCR beta chains. In the source study's methods: The median number of TCRs per sample was around 96,000, ranging from roughly 23,224 to 690,600. V, J and CDR3 annotation of the TCR reads was carried out using the Decombinator software suite. For PS versus PT1 abundance plots, all samples were subsampled to the same number of TCRs (28,000). TCRs were defined as expanded if absent before sensitization and observed at least eight times at the 2-week time point. The public reads were reprocessed in TCRdb via fastp at Q25 and MiXCR, keeping in-frame beta chains. Rows are combined by CDR3 protein, so each entry shows the most common genes and DNA. The V and J calls here are based on TCRdb, not the publication. A total of fewer than 300,000 distinct CDR3 sequences appear in this sample, about 9% of them only once. The ten largest clones take up over 2% of the sample.

The intended sense of this specimen's time point label: pre-sensitization, week 0. The treatment or condition label for this specimen denotes: therapeutic diphenylcyclopropenone sensitization with weekly scalp DPC. At every patch-test visit, the blood draw took place before the patch test was put on. Patients were considered eligible if aged 18 to 70, diagnosed with alopecia and deemed suitable for DPC therapy, and patients were excluded if pregnant. Total RNA was isolated from unfractionated whole blood collected in Tempus Blood RNA tubes. With respect to this clonotype: The antigen this receptor binds is unknown. No qualities accompany the bases; no much larger clone lies one base away.

The germline V gene specifies SQVTM as CDR1 and ANQGSEA as CDR2. The CDR3 measures 13 amino acids from cysteine to phenylalanine. Of the read, only the CDR3 DNA is kept; its 39 bases are in frame from base 1. The junction carries 9 bases between V and J, which are trimmed by 4 bases and 0 bases respectively. The sequenced sample was whole blood, obtained in connection with sensitization to the hapten diphenylcyclopropenone (DPC). The TCR originated in a woman in her 40s with alopecia areata. Some clones in this sample may be carry-over from other donors' samples. This receptor chain uses TRBV29-1 and TRBJ1-2, with the identity of the D gene unclear. The CDR3 region has the sequence CSVAPDANYGYTF. The sequenced DNA: TGCAGCGTTGCGCCAGATGCTAACTATGGCTACACCTTC.